This is a list of T cell receptor beta chains from one sample in a study of beta chain features in type 1 diabetes. Libraries were prepared by immunoSEQ multiplex PCR; TCRdb keeps only in-frame clonotypes and omits some of them. The data hold about 110,000 clones, with roughly 43% observed a single time. The material sequenced was stem cell memory CD4+ T cells from blood. The receptors come from a woman between 18 and 29 years old in good health. The CDR3 runs from the conserved cysteine through the conserved F or W. The D gene is left open where the match is weak. Size is stated for part of the rows, as once, few or many counts, or as a class when the clone is expanded.

>TRBV19|-|TRBJ1-1|few
TGTGCCAGTAGTATCTTGGGGGGTGGAACTGAAGCTTTCTTT
CASSILGGGTEAFF
>TRBV9|-|TRBJ2-2|once
TGTGCCAGCAGCGTAGCCGTAATCCCTACCGGGGAGCTGTTTTTT
CASSVAVIPTGELFF
>TRBV18|-|TRBJ2-7|few
TGTGCCAGCTCCCAAGGGGCAGCCTACGAGCAGTACTTC
CASSQGAAYEQYF
>TRBV15|TRBD1|TRBJ2-6|-
TGTGCCACCAGCAGGACAGGGGCTGGGGCCAACGTCCTGACTTTC
CATSRTGAGANVLTF
>TRBV18|TRBD2|TRBJ2-1|few
TGTGCCAGCTCAGTCCGACGGGGGGATGAGCAGTTCTTC
CASSVRRGDEQFF
>TRBV5-4|TRBD2|TRBJ2-7|-
TGTGCCAGCAGCCTAGCGGGCAGCTCCTACGAGCAGTACTTC
CASSLAGSSYEQYF
>TRBV30|TRBD1|TRBJ2-7|few
TGTGCCTGGAGTCTAGCTCCAGGGGGCGGCTACGAGCAGTACTTC
CAWSLAPGGGYEQYF
>TRBV28|TRBD2|TRBJ2-1|-
TGTGCCAGCCTTTTGAAGGGACTAGGCTCTTCGAGGCAGTTCTTC
CASLLKGLGSSRQFF
>TRBV5-4|TRBD2|TRBJ2-5|-
TGTGCCAGCAGCCCGCCGGGACTAGCGGGAGTGGAGACCCAGTACTTC
CASSPPGLAGVETQYF
>TRBV7-3|-|TRBJ2-7|-
TGTGCCAGCAGCCCCGGGCGGGACTCCTACGAGCAGTACTTC
CASSPGRDSYEQYF
>TRBV28|-|TRBJ2-2|once
TGTGCCAGCAGTCCCCACAAGAACACCGGGGAGCTGTTTTTT
CASSPHKNTGELFF
>TRBV11-2|TRBD1|TRBJ2-7|-
TGTGCCAGCAGCAGACAGGGGTGGGAATCCTACGAGCAGTACTTC
CASSRQGWESYEQYF
>TRBV30|-|TRBJ1-2|-
TGTGCCTGGAGTGTAGGGGTGGCTAATGGCTACACCTTC
CAWSVGVANGYTF
>TRBV7-2|-|TRBJ1-2|-
TGTGCCAGCAGCCAGGTGGAGGGACGCGGCTACACCTTC
CASSQVEGRGYTF
>TRBV6-5|TRBD1|TRBJ2-1|few
TGTGCCAGCAGTTACGTGGGGGACAGGCTCTACAATGAGCAGTTCTTC
CASSYVGDRLYNEQFF
>TRBV5-1|TRBD2|TRBJ2-5|-
TGCGCCAGCAGCACGGCCGGGACTAGGCTTCGGGAGACCCAGTACTTC
CASSTAGTRLRETQYF
>TRBV28|-|TRBJ1-5|few
TGTGCCAGCAGTTTCCCGGGAAGAGAGAATCAGCCCCAGCATTTT
CASSFPGRENQPQHF
>TRBV7-9|-|TRBJ1-1|-
TGTGCCAGCAGCTTAGCGGTTTCGGGTGAAGCTTTCTTT
CASSLAVSGEAFF
>TRBV5-4|TRBD2|TRBJ2-7|-
TGTGCCAGCAGCTTGGCCAGCGGGAGAGGTAGGAACGAGCAGTACTTC
CASSLASGRGRNEQYF
>TRBV5-6|-|TRBJ1-5|-
TGTGCCAGCAGCCGCCGGGGGGGGCAAGGGCAGCCCCAGCATTTT
CASSRRGGQGQPQHF
>TRBV7-2|TRBD2|TRBJ2-4|-
TGTGCCAGCAGCTTAGGAGGGAGGGACATTCAGTACTTC
CASSLGGRDIQYF
>TRBV7-9|-|TRBJ2-5|-
TGTGCCAGCAGGAAGGCGGGGGAGACCCAGTACTTC
CASRKAGETQYF
>TRBV4-2|-|TRBJ2-4|few
TGTGCCAGCAGCGCTTTCGGGATTCTCAAAAACATTCAGTACTTC
CASSAFGILKNIQYF
>TRBV29-1|TRBD1|TRBJ1-4|-
TGCAGCGTGGGACAGGAAAAACTGTTTTTT
CSVGQEKLFF
>TRBV7-2|-|TRBJ1-2|-
TGTGCCAGCAGCTTAGTCAGGCCGGGATATGGCTACACCTTC
CASSLVRPGYGYTF
>TRBV7-2|TRBD2|TRBJ2-3|-
TGTGCCAGCAGCCTCCCTAGCGGGAGGGCCTGGGGCACAGATACGCAGTATTTT
CASSLPSGRAWGTDTQYF
>TRBV7-6|-|TRBJ1-5|-
TGTGCCAGCAGTCAGGGGAATCAGCCCCAGCATTTT
CASSQGNQPQHF
>TRBV15|-|TRBJ2-3|few
TGTGCCACCAGCAGAAGCGGGCCCCCGGGGGATACGCAGTATTTT
CATSRSGPPGDTQYF
>TRBV4-2|-|TRBJ2-1|-
TGTGCCAGCAGCCAAGAGGCCAGCGGCCAGTTCTTC
CASSQEASGQFF
>TRBV5-1|TRBD1|TRBJ1-5|-
TGCGCCAGCAGCCTCGAATTCCGACAGGGAAAGCATTTT
CASSLEFRQGKHF
>TRBV5-1|TRBD1|TRBJ2-6|-
TGCGCCAGCAGCGGGACAGTCCCAGGGGCCAACGTCCTGACTTTC
CASSGTVPGANVLTF
>TRBV28|TRBD2|TRBJ2-1|-
TGTGCCAGCCTACTAGGACTAGCGGGAAACAATGAGCAGTTCTTC
CASLLGLAGNNEQFF
>TRBV7-8|TRBD1|TRBJ2-5|-
TGTGCCAGCAGCTACGGACAGGGACAAGAGACCCAGTACTTC
CASSYGQGQETQYF
>TRBV14|-|TRBJ1-1|-
TGTGCCAGCAGCCAAGCGGGGGTTGAAGCTTTCTTT
CASSQAGVEAFF
>TRBV9|TRBD2|TRBJ2-3|-
TGTGCCAGCAGTGAAGGACTAGCGGGCACAGATACGCAGTATTTT
CASSEGLAGTDTQYF
>TRBV6-5|TRBD1|TRBJ1-3|-
TGTGCCAGCACCAGACAGGGGTTCTCTGGAAACACCATATATTTT
CASTRQGFSGNTIYF
>TRBV5-6|-|TRBJ1-2|-
TGTGCCAGCAGCTTGGGAGGTGGCTACACCTTC
CASSLGGGYTF
>TRBV18|-|TRBJ1-1|-
TGTGCCAGCGCGGCCGCCCGCAACACTGAAGCTTTCTTT
CASAAARNTEAFF
>TRBV5-1|TRBD2|TRBJ2-2|-
TGCGCCAGCAGCCTTCCTAGCGGGAGGGCCACCGGGGAGCTGTTTTTT
CASSLPSGRATGELFF
>TRBV5-4|TRBD1|TRBJ1-2|once
TGTGCCAGCAGATCAGGAGTTCCTCAGGGGGCAGACGGCTACACCTTC
CASRSGVPQGADGYTF
>TRBV7-2|TRBD1|TRBJ2-7|-
TGTGCCAGCAGCTTAGGCCGGGACAGGGCGGCGTTC
CASSLGRDRAAF
>TRBV7-9|-|TRBJ2-7|many
TGTGCCAGCAGCCGATGGGCAGGTGGGCCCTACGAGCAGTACTTC
CASSRWAGGPYEQYF
>TRBV7-2|-|TRBJ2-7|few
TGTGCCAGCAGCTTACAGGCGATCTACGAGCAGTACTTC
CASSLQAIYEQYF
>TRBV2|TRBD1|TRBJ2-7|few
TGTGCCAGCAGTGGACAGGGGACGAACGAGCAGTACTTC
CASSGQGTNEQYF
>TRBV11-2|TRBD2|TRBJ2-3|-
TGTGCCAGCAGAGCCCCCGGGACTAGCGGGAGTGTCACAGATACGCAGTATTTT
CASRAPGTSGSVTDTQYF
>TRBV4-3|-|TRBJ2-7|-
TGCGCCAGCAGCCAAGAATGGTTGCGGGGTCCCTTCTACGAGCAGTACTTC
CASSQEWLRGPFYEQYF
>TRBV7-9|-|TRBJ2-5|-
TGTGCCAGCAGCTTAGAAGGGTCGGGGAACGAAGAGACCCAGTACTTC
CASSLEGSGNEETQYF
>TRBV11-2|-|TRBJ1-5|-
TGTGCCAGCAGCTTACAGGGCAGAGCGAATCAGCCCCAGCATTTT
CASSLQGRANQPQHF
>TRBV27|TRBD2|TRBJ2-7|once
TGTGCCAGCAGATACACTAGCGCGTACGAGCAGTACTTC
CASRYTSAYEQYF
>TRBV28|-|TRBJ1-4|-
TGTGCCAGCAGTTTACAGGGTCGAAAACTGTTTTTT
CASSLQGRKLFF
>TRBV28|TRBD1|TRBJ2-6|few
TGTGCCAGCAGCGAGACAGGGGGTTCCCGTGGGGCCAACGTCCTGACTTTC
CASSETGGSRGANVLTF
>TRBV30|TRBD2|TRBJ2-7|-
TGTGCCTGGAGAAGACTAGCGGGCGCCACCTACGAGCAGTACTTC
CAWRRLAGATYEQYF
>TRBV4-2|-|TRBJ2-1|few
TGTGCCAGCAGCCAAGACCGACGAAGTAGCGCCTACAATGAGCAGTTCTTC
CASSQDRRSSAYNEQFF
>TRBV5-1|TRBD1|TRBJ2-5|few
TGCGCCAGCAGCTTGGCTGACAGGGACCAAGAGACCCAGTACTTC
CASSLADRDQETQYF
>TRBV7-9|-|TRBJ1-1|few
TGTGCCAGCAGCCTTGGGGGGTTGAACACTGAAGCTTTCTTT
CASSLGGLNTEAFF
>TRBV28|TRBD2|TRBJ2-1|-
TGTGCCAGCAGTCCGGGAGGACTAGCTGGTGAGCAGTTCTTC
CASSPGGLAGEQFF
>TRBV5-1|-|TRBJ2-2|-
TGCGCCAGCGGCTTCTCGAGGGGGAAAACCGGGGAGCTGTTTTTT
CASGFSRGKTGELFF